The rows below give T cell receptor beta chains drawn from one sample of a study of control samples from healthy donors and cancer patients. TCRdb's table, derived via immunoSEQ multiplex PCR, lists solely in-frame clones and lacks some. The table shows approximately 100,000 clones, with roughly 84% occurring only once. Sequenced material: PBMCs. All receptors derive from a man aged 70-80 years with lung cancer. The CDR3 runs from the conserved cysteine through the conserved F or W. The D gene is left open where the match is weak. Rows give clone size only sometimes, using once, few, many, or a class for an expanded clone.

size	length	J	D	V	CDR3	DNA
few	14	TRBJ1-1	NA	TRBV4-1	CASSQAVANTEAFF	TGCGCCAGCAGCCAAGCAGTGGCGAACACTGAAGCTTTCTTT
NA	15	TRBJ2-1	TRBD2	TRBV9	CASSVAASGGLEQFF	TGTGCCAGCAGCGTAGCGGCTAGCGGGGGTCTAGAGCAGTTCTTC
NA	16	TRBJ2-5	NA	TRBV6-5	CASSYSSSVGQETQYF	TGTGCCAGCAGTTACTCTTCTAGCGTAGGCCAAGAGACCCAGTACTTC
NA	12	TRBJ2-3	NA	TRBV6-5	CASAGPTDTQYF	TGTGCCAGCGCGGGACCCACAGATACGCAGTATTTT
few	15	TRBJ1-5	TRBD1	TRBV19	CASSRQGASNQPQHF	TGTGCCAGTAGCAGACAGGGGGCGAGCAATCAGCCCCAGCATTTT
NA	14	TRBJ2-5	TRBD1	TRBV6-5	CASSSWTGRETQYF	TGTGCCAGCAGTTCTTGGACAGGGAGAGAGACCCAGTACTTC
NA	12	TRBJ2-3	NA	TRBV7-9	CASTKEIDTQYF	TGTGCCAGCACTAAGGAAATAGATACGCAGTATTTT
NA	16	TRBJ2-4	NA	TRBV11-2	CASSPNRVLAKNIQYF	TGTGCCAGCAGTCCAAACAGGGTTCTAGCCAAAAACATTCAGTACTTC
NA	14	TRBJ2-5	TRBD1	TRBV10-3	CAISDRQGVETQYF	TGTGCCATCAGTGATCGACAGGGAGTAGAGACCCAGTACTTC
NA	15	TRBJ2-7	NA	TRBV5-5	CASSRDADSRYEQYF	TGTGCCAGCAGCCGAGACGCGGACAGTAGGTACGAGCAGTACTTC
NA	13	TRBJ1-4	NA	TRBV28	CASIGGGGEKLFF	TGTGCCAGCATTGGGGGCGGCGGGGAAAAACTGTTTTTT
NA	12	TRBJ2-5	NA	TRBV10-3	CAISESKETQYF	TGTGCCATCAGTGAGTCGAAAGAGACCCAGTACTTC
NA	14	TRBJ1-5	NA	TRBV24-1	CATSTGVPNQPQHF	TGTGCCACCAGTACTGGGGTCCCCAATCAGCCCCAGCATTTT
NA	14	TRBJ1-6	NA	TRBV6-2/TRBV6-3	CASSSHTGLSPLHF	TGTGCCAGCAGTTCACATACAGGGTTGTCACCCCTCCACTTT
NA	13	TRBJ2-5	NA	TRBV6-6	CAISRGYQETQYF	TGTGCCATCTCCCGGGGGTACCAAGAGACCCAGTACTTC
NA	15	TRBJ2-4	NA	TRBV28	CATETRRRAQNIQYF	TGTGCCACCGAGACGCGTCGGCGGGCACAAAACATTCAGTACTTC
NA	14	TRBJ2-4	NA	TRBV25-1	CASSGTGAKNIQYF	TGTGCCAGCAGTGGCACAGGGGCCAAAAACATTCAGTACTTC
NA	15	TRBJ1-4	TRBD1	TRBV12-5	CASGGWTGEDEKLFF	TGTGCTAGTGGTGGCTGGACAGGGGAGGATGAAAAACTGTTTTTT
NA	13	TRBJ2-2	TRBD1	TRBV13	CASSGTATGELFF	TGTGCCAGCAGCGGGACAGCAACCGGGGAGCTGTTTTTT
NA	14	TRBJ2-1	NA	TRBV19	CASSVDFSYNEQFF	TGTGCCAGTAGTGTGGACTTCTCTTACAATGAGCAGTTCTTC
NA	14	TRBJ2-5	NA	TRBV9	CASSKSGVQETQYF	TGTGCCAGCAGCAAATCGGGGGTACAGGAGACCCAGTACTTC
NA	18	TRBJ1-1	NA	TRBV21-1	CASSKGRGDPTLNTEAFF	TGTGCCAGCAGCAAAGGGAGAGGGGACCCTACCCTGAACACTGAAGCTTTCTTT
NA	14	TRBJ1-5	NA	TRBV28	CASSSAGGGRAQHF	TGTGCCAGCAGTTCAGCCGGGGGGGGTAGGGCCCAGCATTTT
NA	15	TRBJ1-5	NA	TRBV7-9	CASSLTQGRNQPQHF	TGTGCCAGCAGCTTGACGCAGGGGCGGAATCAGCCCCAGCATTTT
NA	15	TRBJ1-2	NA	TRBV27	CASSLFRIGPYGYTF	TGTGCCAGCAGTTTATTTCGGATTGGGCCCTATGGCTACACCTTC
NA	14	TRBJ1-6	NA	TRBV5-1	CASSFSSSDSPLHF	TGCGCCAGCAGCTTTAGCTCCAGCGATTCACCCCTCCACTTT
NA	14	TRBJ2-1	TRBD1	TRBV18	CASSPGGGYNEQFF	TGTGCCAGCTCGCCAGGGGGCGGATACAATGAGCAGTTCTTC
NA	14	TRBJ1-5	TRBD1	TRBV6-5	CASSPDRGKQPQHF	TGTGCCAGCAGCCCAGACAGGGGAAAGCAGCCCCAGCATTTT
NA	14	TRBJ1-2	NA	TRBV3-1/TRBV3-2	CASSLHQKGGGYTF	TGTGCCAGCAGCCTTCACCAGAAGGGTGGGGGCTACACCTTC
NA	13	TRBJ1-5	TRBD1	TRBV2	CASSPPGGQPQHF	TGTGCCAGCAGTCCTCCAGGGGGACAGCCCCAGCATTTT
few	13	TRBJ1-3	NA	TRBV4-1	CASSQRGGNTIYF	TGCGCCAGCAGCCAAAGAGGGGGAAACACCATATATTTT
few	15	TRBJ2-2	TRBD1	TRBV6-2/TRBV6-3	CASSYGTGETGELFF	TGTGCCAGCAGTTACGGGACAGGGGAGACCGGGGAGCTGTTTTTT
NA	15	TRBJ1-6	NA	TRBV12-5	CASVKDSSYNSPLHF	TGTGCTAGTGTCAAAGACAGCTCCTATAATTCACCCCTCCACTTT
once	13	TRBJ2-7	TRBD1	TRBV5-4	CASSFGQGDEQYF	TGTGCCAGCAGCTTCGGACAGGGAGACGAGCAGTACTTC
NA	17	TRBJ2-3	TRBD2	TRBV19	CASPGPLAGVSTDTQYF	TGTGCCAGCCCTGGCCCCCTAGCGGGAGTTAGCACAGATACGCAGTATTTT
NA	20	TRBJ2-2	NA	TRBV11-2	CASSLDRSPGRNSNTGELFF	TGTGCCAGCAGCTTAGATCGTTCCCCGGGACGGAATTCTAACACCGGGGAGCTGTTTTTT
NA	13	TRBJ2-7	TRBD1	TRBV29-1	CSVEGQGLVEQYF	TGCAGCGTTGAAGGACAGGGTCTTGTTGAGCAGTACTTC
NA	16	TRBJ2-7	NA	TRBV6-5	CASSYLPPGFLYEQYF	TGTGCCAGCAGTTACTTACCTCCCGGGTTCCTCTACGAGCAGTACTTC
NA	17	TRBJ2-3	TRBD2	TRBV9	CASSKTLAGGLTDTQYF	TGTGCCAGCAGCAAGACTCTAGCGGGGGGACTCACAGATACGCAGTATTTT
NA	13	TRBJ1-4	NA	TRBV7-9	CASVGGAEEKLFF	TGTGCCAGCGTCGGGGGGGCAGAAGAAAAACTGTTTTTT
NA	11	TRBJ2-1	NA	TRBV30	CAWRESDEQFF	TGTGCCTGGAGAGAGTCGGATGAGCAGTTCTTC
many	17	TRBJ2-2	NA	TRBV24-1	CATSDLTENSNTGELFF	TGTGCCACCAGTGATTTGACGGAAAACTCGAACACCGGGGAGCTGTTTTTT
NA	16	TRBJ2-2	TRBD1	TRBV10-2	CASSPGTGLRTGELFF	TGCGCCAGCAGTCCAGGGACAGGTCTAAGGACCGGGGAGCTGTTTTTT